Detailed here is one T cell receptor (beta chain). Its antigen is as yet unknown. This entry comes from a study of beta chain features in type 1 diabetes. Each of the sorted populations had a purity greater than 98%. Expressed TCRB transcripts were sequenced, since all the RNA that had been isolated was reverse transcribed. Sequencing was performed with immunoSEQ multiplex PCR; in TCRdb, only in-frame clones are kept and a portion is missing. The profile covers 350,000 to 400,000 clones, with 10% to 15% appearing a single time and approximately 0.01% taken by the ten largest. General study results and limits: In all four CD4+ subsets, TCRB CDR3 length was significantly, moderately reduced in type 1 diabetes.

The CDR3 contains 15 residues. In germline, CDR1 is SGHNT, CDR2 YYREEE (reference sequence). Trimming took 2 bases from V and 4 from J; bases not matched to a gene: 2. Sequencing input: naive CD4+ T cells from blood. The TCR originated in a woman under 30 with type 1 diabetes. J is TRBJ2-3 and V is TRBV5-4; the match to TRBD1 covers 12 bases. CDR3 protein: CASSLGTGGADTQYF. CDR3 DNA: TGTGCCAGCAGCTTAGGGACAGGGGGCGCAGATACGCAGTATTTT.